A selection of T cell receptor beta chains follows, all from one sample in a study of T cell responses to AZD1222 COVID-19 vaccine. The repertoire was sequenced with immunoSEQ multiplex PCR; TCRdb's copy has only in-frame clones and lacks some. This sample yields about 82,000 clones, of which 80% to 90% are seen a single time; roughly 18% belongs to the top ten. The sample consisted of peripheral blood, taken 28 days after the second AZD1222 dose. The receptor source for this set is an adult who received the AZD1222 COVID-19 vaccine. The CDR3 runs from the conserved cysteine through the conserved F or W. The D gene is left open where the match is weak. Clone size is shown for a subset of rows, as once, few, many or a class of expanded clone.

J	size	D	V	DNA	CDR3
TRBJ2-1	NA	NA	TRBV9	TGTGCCAGCAGCCTAAACTCGAATGAGCAGTTCTTC	CASSLNSNEQFF
TRBJ1-2	NA	TRBD1	TRBV3-1/TRBV3-2	TGTGCCAGCAGCCAGGAACAGGGGACTAACTATGGCTACACCTTC	CASSQEQGTNYGYTF
TRBJ2-5	NA	TRBD2	TRBV7-2	TGTGCCACCTCCCACGGGGGGGCTCTTGAGACCCAGTACTTC	CATSHGGALETQYF
TRBJ1-4	NA	NA	TRBV3-1/TRBV3-2	TGTGCCAGCAGCCAAGTTTCGCACAGCGAGAATGAAAAACTGTTTTTT	CASSQVSHSENEKLFF
TRBJ1-2	many	NA	TRBV10-3	TGTGCCGTCGGCAGGGAAGATGGCTACACCTTC	CAVGREDGYTF
TRBJ1-1	NA	NA	TRBV3-1/TRBV3-2	TGTGCCAGCAGCCAAGGGCCCCGCGGGACTGAAGCTTTCTTT	CASSQGPRGTEAFF
TRBJ1-3	NA	NA	TRBV15	TGTGCCACCAGCTCCTGGGCATTTGACACCATATATTTT	CATSSWAFDTIYF
TRBJ1-1	NA	NA	TRBV29-1	TGCAGCGCCTCCCGGGGGGACACTGAAGCTTTCTTT	CSASRGDTEAFF
TRBJ1-1	NA	NA	TRBV7-2	TGTGCCAGCAGCTTAAAAAGGTCAATCACTGAAGCTTTCTTT	CASSLKRSITEAFF
TRBJ1-1	NA	NA	TRBV7-6	TGTGCCAGCAGCTCCGGACAGCTGGAAGCTTTCTTT	CASSSGQLEAFF
TRBJ1-1	NA	NA	TRBV7-2	TGTGCCAGCAGCTTAGCCCCCGGGGGGGACACTGAAGCTTTCTTT	CASSLAPGGDTEAFF
TRBJ1-1	NA	NA	TRBV6-1	TGTGCCAGCAGTTATGTCGCGGCGACCCGAGCTTTCTTT	CASSYVAATRAFF
TRBJ1-6	NA	NA	TRBV30	TGTGCCTGGAGCGCCGGAATGGATTCACCCCTCCACTTT	CAWSAGMDSPLHF
TRBJ2-5	NA	NA	TRBV5-1	TGCGCCAGCAGCTTTGGCGGGGAGACCCAGTACTTC	CASSFGGETQYF
TRBJ2-7	NA	NA	TRBV21-1	TGTGCCAGCAGCAAAGAGAGACAGGGCTACGAGCAGTACTTC	CASSKERQGYEQYF
TRBJ1-6	NA	NA	TRBV23-1	TGCGCCAGCAACCCCGGACTGGGCCATTCACCCCTCCACTTT	CASNPGLGHSPLHF
TRBJ1-1	NA	NA	TRBV4-1	TGCGCCAGCAGCCAAGTTTCGGGGTTTGAAGCTTTCTTT	CASSQVSGFEAFF
TRBJ2-1	NA	NA	TRBV7-3	TGTGCCAGCAGCCTGACAGGAGGCTACAATGAGCAGTTCTTC	CASSLTGGYNEQFF
TRBJ1-1	NA	NA	TRBV10-1	TGCGCCAGCAGTGGACTTCCTGAAGCTTTCTTT	CASSGLPEAFF
TRBJ1-5	NA	NA	TRBV7-4	TGTGCCAGCATCGAGGGCAATCAGCCCCAGCATTTT	CASIEGNQPQHF
TRBJ1-2	NA	NA	TRBV28	TGTGCCAGCAGTTTATCCCTCCCGTTGGGGGATGGCTACACCTTC	CASSLSLPLGDGYTF
TRBJ2-2	NA	TRBD1	TRBV11-1	TGTGCCAGCAGCCCCAGGGACAGGGCTGGCGGGGAGCTGTTTTTT	CASSPRDRAGGELFF
TRBJ1-1	once	NA	TRBV5-8	TGTGCCAGCAGCTTGACCACTGAAGCTTTCTTT	CASSLTTEAFF
TRBJ1-1	NA	NA	TRBV6-2/TRBV6-3	TGTGCCAGCAGTCGTCCCGGGGCGGCCACTGAAGCTTTCTTT	CASSRPGAATEAFF
TRBJ2-7	NA	NA	TRBV6-5	TGTGCCAGCAGTACTCGACACCGCTACGAGCAGTACTTC	CASSTRHRYEQYF
TRBJ1-4	NA	TRBD1	TRBV5-6	TGTGCCAGCAGCACCTACAGGGGTGATCTGTTTTTT	CASSTYRGDLFF
TRBJ1-1	NA	NA	TRBV5-1	TGCGCCAGCAGCTCCCAGGGCGGGGCCTTGAACACTGAAGCTTTCTTT	CASSSQGGALNTEAFF
TRBJ1-1	NA	NA	TRBV19	TGTGCCAGTAGTCCTGACCGTCTGAACACTGAAGCTTTCTTT	CASSPDRLNTEAFF
TRBJ1-1	NA	NA	TRBV4-1	TGCGCCAGCAGCCAAATCGGTCGGACTGAAGCTTTCTTT	CASSQIGRTEAFF